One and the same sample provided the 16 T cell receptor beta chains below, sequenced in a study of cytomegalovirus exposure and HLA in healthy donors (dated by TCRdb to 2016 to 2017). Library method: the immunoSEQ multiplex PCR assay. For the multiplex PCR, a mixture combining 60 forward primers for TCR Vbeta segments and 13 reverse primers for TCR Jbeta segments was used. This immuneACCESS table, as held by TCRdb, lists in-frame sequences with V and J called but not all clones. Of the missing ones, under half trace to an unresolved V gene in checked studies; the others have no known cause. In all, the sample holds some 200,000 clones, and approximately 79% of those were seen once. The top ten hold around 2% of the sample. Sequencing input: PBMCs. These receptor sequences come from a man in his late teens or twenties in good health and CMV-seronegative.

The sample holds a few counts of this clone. As DNA, the CDR3 is TGTGCCTGGATTCCTGGGACAGCCACCTACGAGCAGTACTTC. Its translation is CAWIPGTATYEQYF. The chain uses TRBV30 and TRBJ2-7; 7 bases match TRBD1. There are 14 residues in the CDR3. Germline CDR1 is GTSNPN and CDR2 is SVGIG (reference sequence). V lost 4 bases, J lost 2 bases, and 8 bases stayed unmatched.

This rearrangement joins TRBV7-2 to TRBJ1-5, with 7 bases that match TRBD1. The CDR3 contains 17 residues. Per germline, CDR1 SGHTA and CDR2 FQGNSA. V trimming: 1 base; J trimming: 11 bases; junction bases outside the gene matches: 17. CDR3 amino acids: CASSLVGARAGGEAQHF. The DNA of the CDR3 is TGTGCCAGCAGCTTAGTCGGGGCCAGGGCAGGGGGTGAAGCCCAGCATTTT.

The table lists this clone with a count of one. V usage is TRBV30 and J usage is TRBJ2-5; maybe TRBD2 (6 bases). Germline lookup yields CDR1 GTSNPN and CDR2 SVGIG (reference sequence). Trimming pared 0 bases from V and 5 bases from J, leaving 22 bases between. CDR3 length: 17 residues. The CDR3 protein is CAWSVQTGRPNGETQYF. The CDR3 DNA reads TGTGCCTGGAGTGTCCAGACCGGGAGACCCAACGGGGAGACCCAGTACTTC.

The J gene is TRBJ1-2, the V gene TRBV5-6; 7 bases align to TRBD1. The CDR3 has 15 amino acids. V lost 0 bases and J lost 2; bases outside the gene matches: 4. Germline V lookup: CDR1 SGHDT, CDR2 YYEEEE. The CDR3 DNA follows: TGTGCCAGCAGCTTGGGGACAGGCGGCAACTATGGCTACACCTTC. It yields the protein CASSLGTGGNYGYTF.

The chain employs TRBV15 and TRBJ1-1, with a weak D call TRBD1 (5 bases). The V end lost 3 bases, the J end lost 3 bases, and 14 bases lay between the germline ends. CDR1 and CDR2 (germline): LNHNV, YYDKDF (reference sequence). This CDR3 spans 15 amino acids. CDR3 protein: CATSRVIGVDTEAFF. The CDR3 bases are TGTGCCACCAGCAGGGTTATAGGGGTGGACACTGAAGCTTTCTTT.

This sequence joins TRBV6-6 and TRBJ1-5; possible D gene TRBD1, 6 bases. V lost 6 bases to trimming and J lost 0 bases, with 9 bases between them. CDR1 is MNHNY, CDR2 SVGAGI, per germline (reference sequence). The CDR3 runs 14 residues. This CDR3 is CASSRDNSNQPQHF. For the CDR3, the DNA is TGTGCCAGCAGCCGGGACAATAGCAATCAGCCCCAGCATTTT.

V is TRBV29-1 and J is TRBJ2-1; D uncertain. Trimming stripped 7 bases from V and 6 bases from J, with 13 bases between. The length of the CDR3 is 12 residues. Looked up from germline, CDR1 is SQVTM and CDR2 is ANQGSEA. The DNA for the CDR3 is TGCAGCGACCACAGTTACCTCAATGAGCAGTTCTTC. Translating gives CSDHSYLNEQFF.

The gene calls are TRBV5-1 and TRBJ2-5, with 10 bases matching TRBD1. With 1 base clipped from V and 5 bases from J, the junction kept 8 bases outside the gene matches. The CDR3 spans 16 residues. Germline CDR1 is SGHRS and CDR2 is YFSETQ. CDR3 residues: CASSLYGTGVSETQYF. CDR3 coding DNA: TGCGCCAGCAGCTTGTATGGGACAGGGGTTTCTGAGACCCAGTACTTC.

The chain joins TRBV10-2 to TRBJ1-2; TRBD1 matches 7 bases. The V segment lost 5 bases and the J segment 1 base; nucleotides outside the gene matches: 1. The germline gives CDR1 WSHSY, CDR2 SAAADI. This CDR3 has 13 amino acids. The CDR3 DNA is TGCGCCAGCAGTCACAGGGGTAACTATGGCTACACCTTC. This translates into CASSHRGNYGYTF.

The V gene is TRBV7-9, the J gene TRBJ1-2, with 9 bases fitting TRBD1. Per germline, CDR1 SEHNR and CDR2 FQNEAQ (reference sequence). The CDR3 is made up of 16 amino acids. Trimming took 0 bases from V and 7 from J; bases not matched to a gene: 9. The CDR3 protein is CASSLALTGGASGYTF. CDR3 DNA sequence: TGTGCCAGCAGCTTAGCGCTTACAGGGGGCGCTTCTGGCTACACCTTC.

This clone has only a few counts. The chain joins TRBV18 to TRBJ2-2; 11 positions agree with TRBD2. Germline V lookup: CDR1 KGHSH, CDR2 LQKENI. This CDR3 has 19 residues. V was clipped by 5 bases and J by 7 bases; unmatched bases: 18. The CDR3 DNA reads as TGTGCCAGCTCAGGCTCCGGGACTAGCGGAGTCGGAGGAAACGGGGAGCTGTTTTTT. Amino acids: CASSGSGTSGVGGNGELFF.

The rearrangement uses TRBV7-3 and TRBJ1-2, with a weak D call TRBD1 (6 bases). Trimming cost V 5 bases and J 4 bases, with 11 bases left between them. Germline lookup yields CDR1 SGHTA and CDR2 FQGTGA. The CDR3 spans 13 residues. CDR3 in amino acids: CASSQRGGYGYTF. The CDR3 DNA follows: TGTGCCAGCAGCCAGAGGGGGGGCTATGGCTACACCTTC.

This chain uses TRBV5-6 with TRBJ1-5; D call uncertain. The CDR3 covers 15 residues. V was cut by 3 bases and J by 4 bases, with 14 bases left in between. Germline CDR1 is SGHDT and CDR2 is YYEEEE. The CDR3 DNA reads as TGTGCCAGCAGCTCCGGGGTTGGGGTAAATCAGCCCCAGCATTTT. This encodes CASSSGVGVNQPQHF.

The CDR3 DNA follows: TGTGCCAGCAGCTTAAGTGTCCCATTTACAGTCAGTACCTACGAGCAGTACTTC. Translating gives CASSLSVPFTVSTYEQYF. The chain has TRBV11-3 and TRBJ2-7; D ambiguous. Trimming cost V 2 bases and J 2 bases, with 22 bases left between them. CDR1 is SGHNT, CDR2 YENEEA, per germline. CDR3 length: 18 residues. The full variable domain, in which reference TRBV11-3 and TRBJ2-7 provide the parts outside the CDR3, is EAGVVQSPRYKIIEKKQPVAFWCNPISGHNTLYWYLQNLGQGPELLIRYENEEAVDDSQLPKDRFSAERLKGVDSTLKIQPAELGDSAVYLCASSLSVPFTVSTYEQYFGPGTRLTVT.

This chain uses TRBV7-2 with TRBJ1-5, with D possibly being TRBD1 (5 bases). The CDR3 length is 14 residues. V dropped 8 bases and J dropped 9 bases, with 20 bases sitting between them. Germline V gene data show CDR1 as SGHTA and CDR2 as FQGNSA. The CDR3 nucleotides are TGTGCCAGCGGGAGGGACCGCAAGGAATGGCCCCAGCATTTT. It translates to CASGRDRKEWPQHF. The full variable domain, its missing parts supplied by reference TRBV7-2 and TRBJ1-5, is GAGVSQSPSNKVTEKGKDVELRCDPISGHTALYWYRQSLGQGLEFLIYFQGNSAPDKSGLPSDRFSAERTGGSVSTLTIQRTQQEDSAVYLCASGRDRKEWPQHFGDGTRLSIL.

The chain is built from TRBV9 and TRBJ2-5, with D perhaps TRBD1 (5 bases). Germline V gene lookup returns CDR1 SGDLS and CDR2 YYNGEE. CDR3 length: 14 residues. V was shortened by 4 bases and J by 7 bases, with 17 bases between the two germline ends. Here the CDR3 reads CASSPQAGQGTQYF. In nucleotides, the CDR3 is TGTGCCAGCAGCCCTCAGGCAGGGCAGGGGACCCAGTACTTC. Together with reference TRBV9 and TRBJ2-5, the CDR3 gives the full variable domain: DSGVTQTPKHLITATGQRVTLRCSPRSGDLSVYWYQQSLDQGLQFLIQYYNGEERAKGNILERFSAQQFPDLHSELNLSSLELGDSALYFCASSPQAGQGTQYFGPGTRLLVL.